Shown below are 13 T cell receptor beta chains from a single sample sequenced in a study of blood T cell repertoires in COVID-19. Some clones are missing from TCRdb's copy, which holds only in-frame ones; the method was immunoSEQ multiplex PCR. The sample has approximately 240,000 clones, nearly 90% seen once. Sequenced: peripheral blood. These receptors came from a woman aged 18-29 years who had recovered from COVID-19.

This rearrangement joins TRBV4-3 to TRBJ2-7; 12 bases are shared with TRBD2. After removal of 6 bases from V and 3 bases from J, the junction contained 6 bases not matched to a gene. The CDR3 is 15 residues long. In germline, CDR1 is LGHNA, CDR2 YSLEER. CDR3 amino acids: CASSYGLAGSYEQYF. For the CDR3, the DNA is TGCGCCAGCAGTTACGGACTAGCGGGGAGCTACGAGCAGTACTTC.

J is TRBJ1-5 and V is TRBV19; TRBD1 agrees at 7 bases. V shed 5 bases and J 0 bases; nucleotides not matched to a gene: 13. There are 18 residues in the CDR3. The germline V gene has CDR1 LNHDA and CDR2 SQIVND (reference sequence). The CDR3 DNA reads TGTGCCAGTAGTTCCCTAAGAGGACAGGACTATAGCAATCAGCCCCAGCATTTT. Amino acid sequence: CASSSLRGQDYSNQPQHF.

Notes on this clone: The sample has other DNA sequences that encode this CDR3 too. The chain's CDR3 is CASSPGQTYEQYF. The CDR3 DNA sequence: TGTGCCAGCTCGCCGGGACAGACCTACGAGCAGTACTTC. The J gene is TRBJ2-7, the V gene TRBV19; 7 positions match TRBD1. This CDR3 is built from 13 residues. Trimming at V came to 9 bases and at J to 2 bases, leaving 7 bases not matched to a gene. Germline V gene data show CDR1 as LNHDA and CDR2 as SQIVND (reference sequence).

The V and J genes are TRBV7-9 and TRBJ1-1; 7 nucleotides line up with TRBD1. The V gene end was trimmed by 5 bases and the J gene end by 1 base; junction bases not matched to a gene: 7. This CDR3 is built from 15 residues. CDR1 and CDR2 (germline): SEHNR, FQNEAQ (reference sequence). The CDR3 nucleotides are TGTGCCAGCAGCCCCCGGGACAGAACGAACACTGAAGCTTTCTTT. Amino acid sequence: CASSPRDRTNTEAFF.

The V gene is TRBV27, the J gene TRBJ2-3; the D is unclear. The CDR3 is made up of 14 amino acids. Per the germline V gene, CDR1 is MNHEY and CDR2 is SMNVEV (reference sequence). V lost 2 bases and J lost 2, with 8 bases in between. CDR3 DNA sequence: TGTGCCAGCAGTTTAGGGCTGGACACAGATACGCAGTATTTT. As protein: CASSLGLDTDTQYF.

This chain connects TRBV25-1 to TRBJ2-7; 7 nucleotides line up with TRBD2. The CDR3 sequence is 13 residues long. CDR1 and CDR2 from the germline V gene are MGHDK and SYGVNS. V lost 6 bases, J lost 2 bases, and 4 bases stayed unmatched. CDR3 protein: CASSTGTTYEQYF. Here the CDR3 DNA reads TGTGCCAGCAGCACCGGGACTACCTACGAGCAGTACTTC.

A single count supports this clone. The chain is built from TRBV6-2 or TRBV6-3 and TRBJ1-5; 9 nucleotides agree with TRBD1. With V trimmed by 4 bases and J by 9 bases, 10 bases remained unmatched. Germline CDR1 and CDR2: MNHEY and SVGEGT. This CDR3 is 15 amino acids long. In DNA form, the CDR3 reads TGTGCCAGCAGTTGGACAGGGGATCTAGCTGGGCCCCAGCATTTT. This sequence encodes CASSWTGDLAGPQHF.

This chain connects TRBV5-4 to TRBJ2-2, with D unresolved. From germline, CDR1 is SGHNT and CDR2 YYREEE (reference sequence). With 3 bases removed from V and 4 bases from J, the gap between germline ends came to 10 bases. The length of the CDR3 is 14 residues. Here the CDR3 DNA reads TGTGCCAGCAGCTCCCCGGTCGGCACCGGGGAGCTGTTTTTT. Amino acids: CASSSPVGTGELFF.

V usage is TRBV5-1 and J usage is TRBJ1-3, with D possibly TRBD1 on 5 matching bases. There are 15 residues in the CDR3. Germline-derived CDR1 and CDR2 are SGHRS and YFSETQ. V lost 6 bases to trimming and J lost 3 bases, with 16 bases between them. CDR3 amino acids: CASTNQGSGGNTIYF. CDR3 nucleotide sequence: TGCGCCAGCACCAATCAGGGCTCCGGTGGAAACACCATATATTTT. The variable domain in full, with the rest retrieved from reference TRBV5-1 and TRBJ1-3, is KAGVTQTPRYLIKTRGQQVTLSCSPISGHRSVSWYQQTPGQGLQFLFEYFSETQRNKGNFPGRFSGRQFSNSRSEMNVSTLELGDSALYLCASTNQGSGGNTIYFGEGSWLTVV.

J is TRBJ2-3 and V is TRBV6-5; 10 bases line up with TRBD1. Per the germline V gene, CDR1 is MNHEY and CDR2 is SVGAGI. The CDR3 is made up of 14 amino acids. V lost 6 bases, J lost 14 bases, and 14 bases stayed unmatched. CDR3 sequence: CASRGTGVYVLGYF. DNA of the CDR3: TGTGCCAGCAGGGGGACAGGGGTTTATGTTCTAGGGTATTTT.

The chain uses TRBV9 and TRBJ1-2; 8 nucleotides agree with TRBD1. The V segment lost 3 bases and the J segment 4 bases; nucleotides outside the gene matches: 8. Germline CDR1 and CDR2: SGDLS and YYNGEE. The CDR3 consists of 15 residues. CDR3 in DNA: TGTGCCAGCAGCGGCCCGACAGGGGCTTTCTATGGCTACACCTTC. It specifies CASSGPTGAFYGYTF.

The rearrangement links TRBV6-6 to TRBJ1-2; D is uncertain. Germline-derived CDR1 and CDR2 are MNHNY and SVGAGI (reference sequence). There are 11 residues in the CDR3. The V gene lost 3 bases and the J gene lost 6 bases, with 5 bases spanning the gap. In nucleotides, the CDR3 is TGTGCCAGCAGTTATATTCATGGCTACACCTTC. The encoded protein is CASSYIHGYTF.

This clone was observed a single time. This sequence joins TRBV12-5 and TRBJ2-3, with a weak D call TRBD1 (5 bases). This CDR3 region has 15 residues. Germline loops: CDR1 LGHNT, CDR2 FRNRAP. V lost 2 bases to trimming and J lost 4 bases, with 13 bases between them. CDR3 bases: TGTGCTAGTGGTTTGTTGCAAGGGGCCCCAGATACGCAGTATTTT. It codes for CASGLLQGAPDTQYF.